This T cell receptor beta chain was observed in a study of cytotoxic CD8 clonotypes in ibrutinib-treated CLL. About the study: Researchers reported under twelve relapsed/refractory and 15 treatment-naive patients, roughly 17 of them IGHV unmutated.

Germline CDR1 reads LGHNA; CDR2 reads YSLEER. Between the trimmed V and J ends, which lost 1 base and 0 bases, there was a span of 13 bases. CDR3 length: 18 residues. The table came from immunoSEQ multiplex PCR; TCRdb's copy has only in-frame clones and leaves some out. The table has about 160,000 clones, under 85% seen once. The clonotype was recovered from a human donor with chronic lymphocytic leukemia. Sequenced here: PBMCs, sampled after 24 months of ibrutinib treatment. The V and J genes are TRBV4-3 and TRBJ2-6; a possible D gene is TRBD2 (5 bases). CDR3 region: CASSQGDKRISGANVLTF. The CDR3 DNA reads TGCGCCAGCAGCCAAGGAGACAAGCGGATCTCTGGGGCCAACGTCCTGACTTTC.